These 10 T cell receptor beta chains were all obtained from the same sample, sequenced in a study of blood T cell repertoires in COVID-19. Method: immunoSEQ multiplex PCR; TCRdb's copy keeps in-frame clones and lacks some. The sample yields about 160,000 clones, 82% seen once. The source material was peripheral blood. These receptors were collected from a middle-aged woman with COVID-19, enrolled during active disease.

The CDR3 region is CASSFAAGGNTQYF. The CDR3 DNA follows: TGTGCCAGCAGTTTTGCAGCGGGGGGGAATACGCAGTATTTT. The rearrangement uses TRBV28 and TRBJ2-3; 10 bases align to TRBD2. Germline V gives CDR1 MDHEN, CDR2 SYDVKM. V gave up 3 bases and J gave up 7 bases; unmatched junction bases: 4. The CDR3 length is 14 residues.

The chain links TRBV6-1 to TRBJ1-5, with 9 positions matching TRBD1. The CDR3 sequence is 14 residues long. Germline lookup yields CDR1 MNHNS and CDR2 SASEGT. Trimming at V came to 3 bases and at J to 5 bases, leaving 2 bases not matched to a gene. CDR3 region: CASSEGQGYQPQHF. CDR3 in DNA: TGTGCCAGCAGTGAGGGACAGGGTTATCAGCCCCAGCATTTT.

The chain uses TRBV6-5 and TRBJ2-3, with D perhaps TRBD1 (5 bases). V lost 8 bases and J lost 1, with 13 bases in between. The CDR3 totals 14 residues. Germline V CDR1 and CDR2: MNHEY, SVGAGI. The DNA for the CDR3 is TGTGCCAGCCTTATGGGGCTCGGCACAGATACGCAGTATTTT. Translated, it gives CASLMGLGTDTQYF.

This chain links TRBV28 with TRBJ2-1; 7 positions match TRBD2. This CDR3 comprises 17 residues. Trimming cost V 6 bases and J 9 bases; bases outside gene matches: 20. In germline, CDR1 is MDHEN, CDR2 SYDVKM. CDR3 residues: CASSKPLFAGAAAEQFF. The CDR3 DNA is TGTGCCAGCAGCAAACCCCTCTTTGCGGGAGCGGCCGCTGAGCAGTTCTTC.

CDR3: CASSQDLGVNQPQHF. The CDR3 DNA reads as TGCGCCAGCAGCCAAGATTTGGGAGTCAATCAGCCCCAGCATTTT. V and J are TRBV4-1 and TRBJ1-5, with no clear D. The CDR3 is made up of 15 amino acids. Per germline, CDR1 MGHRA and CDR2 YSYEKL. V gave up 0 bases and J gave up 3 bases, with 9 bases separating them.

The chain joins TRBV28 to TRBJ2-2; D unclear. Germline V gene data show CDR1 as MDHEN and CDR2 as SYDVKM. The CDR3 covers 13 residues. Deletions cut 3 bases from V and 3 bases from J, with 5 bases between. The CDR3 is CASSLAYTGELFF. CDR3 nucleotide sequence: TGTGCCAGCAGTTTGGCTTACACCGGGGAGCTGTTTTTT.

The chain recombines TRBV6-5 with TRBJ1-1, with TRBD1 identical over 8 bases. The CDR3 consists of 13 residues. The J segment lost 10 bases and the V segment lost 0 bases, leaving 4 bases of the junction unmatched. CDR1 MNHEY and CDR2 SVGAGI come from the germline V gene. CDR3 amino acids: CASSYSQQGGAFF. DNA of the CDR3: TGTGCCAGCAGTTACTCCCAACAGGGGGGAGCTTTCTTT.

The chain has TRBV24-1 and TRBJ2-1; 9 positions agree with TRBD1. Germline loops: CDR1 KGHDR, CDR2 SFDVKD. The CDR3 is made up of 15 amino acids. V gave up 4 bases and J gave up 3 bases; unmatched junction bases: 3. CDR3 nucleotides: TGTGCCACCAGTGACGGACAGGGGTTCTACAATGAGCAGTTCTTC. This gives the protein CATSDGQGFYNEQFF.

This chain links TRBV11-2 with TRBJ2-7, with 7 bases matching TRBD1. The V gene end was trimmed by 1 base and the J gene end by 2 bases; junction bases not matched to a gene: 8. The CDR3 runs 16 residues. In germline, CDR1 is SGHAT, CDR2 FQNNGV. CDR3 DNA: TGTGCCAGCAGCTTAGGCGCCGGGACAGAGACCTACGAGCAGTACGTC. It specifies CASSLGAGTETYEQYV.

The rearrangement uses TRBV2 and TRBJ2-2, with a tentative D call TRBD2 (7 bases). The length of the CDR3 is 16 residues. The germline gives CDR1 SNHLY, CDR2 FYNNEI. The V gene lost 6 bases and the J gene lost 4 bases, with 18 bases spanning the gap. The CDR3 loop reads CASRAPGGAGTGELFF. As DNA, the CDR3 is TGTGCCAGCAGGGCACCGGGGGGCGCGGGCACCGGGGAGCTGTTTTTT. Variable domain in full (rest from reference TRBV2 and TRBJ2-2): EPEVTQTPSHQVTQMGQEVILRCVPISNHLYFYWYRQILGQKVEFLVSFYNNEISEKSEIFDDQFSVERPDGSNFTLKIRSTKLEDSAMYFCASRAPGGAGTGELFFGEGSRLTVL.